This T cell receptor beta chain is from a study of immune characterization of retroperitoneal liposarcoma. MiXCR, applied by TCRdb to the PCR reads, yields one record per CDR3 protein. Of about 2,200 distinct CDR3 sequences in the sample, roughly half are singletons; the top ten hold around 50%. Trimming removed 0 bases from V and 7 bases from J; junction bases left unmatched: 14. Germline V gene data show CDR1 as MNHNS and CDR2 as SASEGT. CDR3 length equals 17 residues. The origin of this receptor is a female donor with retroperitoneal liposarcoma. The chain employs TRBV6-1 and TRBJ1-2, with 7 positions matching TRBD1. Sequencing used tumor tissue. The CDR3 is CASSEARQGINVRGYTF. The CDR3 nucleotides read TGTGCCAGCAGTGAAGCACGACAGGGTATTAATGTCCGTGGCTACACCTTC.